This TCR beta chain was recovered during a study of CXCR3-negative and CXCR3-positive naive CD8 T cells. TRB cDNA was prepared as libraries by UMI-labeled 5' RACE. One entry per CDR3 protein, without DNA, is what TCRdb gives after re-calling the 5' RACE reads. The table lists roughly 40,000 distinct CDR3 sequences. The TCR comes from a human donor in good health. Some clones in this sample may be carry-over from other donors' samples. The specimen sequenced was naive CXCR3- CD8+ T cells from blood. Described subset: CD45RO-CCR7+CD27+CD95- naive CD8+ T cells lacking CXCR3 (TNR3-).

The CDR3 loop is CASSLTALNTEAFF. This chain uses TRBV27 with TRBJ1-1. Per the germline V gene, CDR1 is MNHEY and CDR2 is SMNVEV (reference sequence). The CDR3 is 14 residues long.